The 31 T cell receptor beta chains listed next were all sequenced from one sample in a study of T cell repertoires in cytomegalovirus infection (dated by TCRdb to about 2019). The data were produced on an Illumina HiSeq 1500. The public reads were run again by TCRdb, first through fastp at Q25 and then through MiXCR, and only productive beta chains were kept. All rows with the same CDR3 protein become a single entry with the most common DNA and genes. This sample holds 150,000 to 200,000 distinct CDR3 sequences; 13% to 15% were observed only once. 25% to 30% of the sample rests with the top ten. Sequenced sample: PBMCs. Every receptor here comes from a human donor in good health (CMV status not recorded). Some clones in this sample may be carry-over from other donors' samples.

In its sample, this clonotype was seen many times. The chain has TRBV7-8 and TRBJ2-4, with D perhaps given as TRBD1 or TRBD2 (5 bases each). V lost 0 bases and J lost 0, with 6 bases in between. The CDR3 runs to 15 residues. Germline CDR1 SGHVS, CDR2 FQNEAQ. The CDR3, as DNA: TGTGCCAGCAGCTTAGCGGGGGTAGCCAAAAACATTCAGTACTTC. This sequence encodes CASSLAGVAKNIQYF.

The rearrangement links TRBV29-1 to TRBJ2-3; 7 bases fit TRBD1. The CDR3 runs 13 residues. Germline lookup yields CDR1 SQVTM and CDR2 ANQGSEA. V lost 3 bases and J lost 6; bases outside the gene matches: 6. CDR3 nucleotides: TGCAGCGTTGACAGGGGGAATTCGGATACGCAGTATTTT. Its translation: CSVDRGNSDTQYF.

The V gene is TRBV10-2, the J gene TRBJ1-1; TRBD1 aligns across 10 bases. This CDR3 is built from 15 residues. V shed 3 bases, J shed 7 bases, and the junction held 8 bases outside the gene matches. From germline, CDR1 is WSHSY and CDR2 SAAADI. The CDR3 DNA reads TGCGCCAGCAGTGATGGGGGACAGGGGAACGGTGAAGCTTTCTTT. Translating gives CASSDGGQGNGEAFF.

The chain recombines TRBV29-1 with TRBJ1-1; TRBD1 might be the D (5 bases). This CDR3 comprises 11 residues. Trimming took 7 bases from V and 7 from J, leaving 13 bases between them. In germline, CDR1 is SQVTM, CDR2 ANQGSEA. CDR3 amino acids: CSGGGGFEAFF. The DNA of the CDR3 is TGCAGCGGTGGTGGGGGATTTGAAGCTTTCTTT.

The gene calls are TRBV5-6 and TRBJ1-1; D may be TRBD1 (5 bases). CDR1 is SGHDT, CDR2 YYEEEE, per germline. This CDR3 region has 18 residues. V was cut by 4 bases and J by 1 base, with 23 bases left in between. The CDR3 is CASSTLRGGIGKNTEAFF. DNA of the CDR3: TGTGCCAGCAGCACCCTCCGGGGGGGTATTGGTAAGAACACTGAAGCTTTCTTT.

This clonotype has at least ten counts. Written as DNA, the CDR3 is TGTGCCAGCAGCCAGGACAGGGACACTGAAGCTTTCTTT. Translated, it gives CASSQDRDTEAFF. The chain has TRBV7-8 and TRBJ1-1; 8 bases fit TRBD1. CDR3 length: 13 amino acids. Per germline, CDR1 SGHVS and CDR2 FQNEAQ. The junction had 2 bases not matched to a gene; V was cut back by 5 bases and J by 3 bases.

In this sample, this clonotype turned up a few times. The V and J genes are TRBV9 and TRBJ2-7; either TRBD1 or TRBD2 may supply D (5 bases each). This CDR3 has 13 amino acids. Looked up from germline, CDR1 is SGDLS and CDR2 is YYNGEE. The V and J ends lost 2 bases and 2 bases respectively, with 8 bases between them. CDR3 protein: CASSVGVTYEQYF. The DNA of the CDR3 is TGTGCCAGCAGCGTGGGGGTTACCTACGAGCAGTACTTC.

This clonotype was observed many times. This sequence joins TRBV7-2 and TRBJ2-1; D possibly corresponds to TRBD2 (6 bases). The germline V and J ends were trimmed by 1 base and 7 bases, with 17 bases remaining between them. The germline CDR1 and CDR2 sequences are SGHTA and FQGNSA. The CDR3 sequence is 16 residues long. CDR3 protein: CASSLDSGQGGNEQFF. CDR3 bases: TGTGCCAGCAGCTTAGATAGCGGCCAGGGCGGGAATGAGCAGTTCTTC.

In its sample, this clonotype was seen a few times. The V gene is TRBV6-5, the J gene TRBJ1-1, with no clear D. The CDR3 extends over 15 amino acids. Looked up from germline, CDR1 is MNHEY and CDR2 is SVGAGI. V dropped 5 bases and J dropped 5 bases, with 18 bases sitting between them. As DNA, the CDR3 is TGTGCCAGCAGTCCCCCCCCGCGGGCTCGGACTGAAGCTTTCTTT. Translated, it gives CASSPPPRARTEAFF.

CDR3 in amino acids: CSAPVLQGGDYGYTF. The CDR3 DNA reads as TGCAGTGCTCCGGTACTACAGGGGGGGGACTATGGCTACACCTTC. The chain recombines TRBV20-1 with TRBJ1-2; 8 positions match TRBD1. Germline CDR1 is DFQATT and CDR2 is SNEGSKA (reference sequence). After removal of 5 bases from V and 3 bases from J, the junction contained 11 bases not matched to a gene. The CDR3 is 15 residues long.

The J gene is TRBJ2-7, the V gene TRBV5-1; D is undetermined. The V gene lost 0 bases and the J gene lost 5 bases, with 3 bases spanning the gap. Germline CDR1 SGHRS, CDR2 YFSETQ. This CDR3 contains 11 residues. DNA for the CDR3: TGCGCCAGCAGCTTGGTTGACGAGCAGTACTTC. It translates to CASSLVDEQYF.

This clonotype was found a few times. The chain joins TRBV6-6 to TRBJ2-6; D is ambiguous. V lost 0 bases, J lost 0 bases, and 15 bases lay in between. This CDR3 region has 19 residues. Germline CDR1 and CDR2: MNHNY and SVGAGI (reference sequence). The CDR3 nucleotides read TGTGCCAGCAGTTACTCGCTCGTAGCTGGATTCTCTGGGGCCAACGTCCTGACTTTC. Its protein product is CASSYSLVAGFSGANVLTF.

This rearrangement joins TRBV10-1 to TRBJ2-1, with 14 bases aligning to TRBD2. V shed 1 base, J shed 9 bases, and the junction held 5 bases outside the gene matches. Germline V gives CDR1 WNHNN, CDR2 SYGVQD (reference sequence). There are 16 residues in the CDR3. In DNA, the CDR3 is TGCGCCAGCAGTGAGTTGACTAGCGGGGGGGCGTTTGAGCAGTTCTTC. As protein: CASSELTSGGAFEQFF.

This clonotype was counted at least ten times. J is TRBJ2-7 and V is TRBV7-2; 7 nucleotides line up with TRBD2. CDR1 SGHTA and CDR2 FQGNSA come from the germline V gene. CDR3 length: 15 residues. Trimming at V came to 5 bases and at J to 0 bases, leaving 7 bases not matched to a gene. CDR3 bases: TGTGCCAGCAGCCCCTGGGCTAGCGGCTCCTACGAGCAGTACTTC. Protein product: CASSPWASGSYEQYF.

V usage is TRBV20-1 and J usage is TRBJ2-4, with a tentative D call TRBD2 (6 bases). V lost 5 bases to trimming and J lost 8 bases, with 13 bases between them. The CDR3 totals 12 residues. Germline CDR1 reads DFQATT; CDR2 reads SNEGSKA (reference sequence). The CDR3 reads CSARLVLDIQYF. The CDR3 region has the DNA TGCAGTGCTCGACTAGTTCTAGACATTCAGTACTTC.

This clonotype was picked up many times. The V call is TRBV7-9, the J call TRBJ2-6; D call uncertain. The CDR3 contains 15 residues. Trimming cost V 7 bases and J 1 base, with 11 bases left between them. The germline V gene encodes CDR1 SEHNR and CDR2 FQNEAQ (reference sequence). The CDR3 loop is CASNKPESGANVLTF. CDR3 nucleotides: TGTGCCAGCAACAAACCCGAATCTGGGGCCAACGTCCTGACTTTC. Complete variable domain (other parts from reference TRBV7-9 and TRBJ2-6): DTGVSQNPRHKITKRGQNVTFRCDPISEHNRLYWYRQTLGQGPEFLTYFQNEAQLEKSRLLSDRFSAERPKGSFSTLEIQRTEQGDSAMYLCASNKPESGANVLTFGAGSRLTVL.

V gene TRBV10-3 combines with J gene TRBJ1-2, with 10 bases that match TRBD1. The CDR3 is made up of 16 amino acids. Germline lookup yields CDR1 ENHRY and CDR2 SYGVKD. V lost 10 bases and J lost 0; bases outside the gene matches: 11. The CDR3 protein is CATIGQGVQANYGYTF. CDR3 in DNA: TGTGCCACCATAGGACAGGGGGTTCAAGCTAACTATGGCTACACCTTC.

The V and J genes are TRBV2 and TRBJ2-5, with D uncertain. Per the germline V gene, CDR1 is SNHLY and CDR2 is FYNNEI. CDR3 length equals 13 residues. The V gene lost 6 bases and the J gene lost 2 bases, with 10 bases spanning the gap. The CDR3 region is CASRNNQQETQYF. DNA of the CDR3: TGTGCCAGCAGAAACAATCAACAAGAGACCCAGTACTTC. The full variable domain, with the rest looked up from reference TRBV2 and TRBJ2-5, is EPEVTQTPSHQVTQMGQEVILRCVPISNHLYFYWYRQILGQKVEFLVSFYNNEISEKSEIFDDQFSVERPDGSNFTLKIRSTKLEDSAMYFCASRNNQQETQYFGPGTRLLVL.

The sample holds many counts of this clonotype. This chain connects TRBV7-2 to TRBJ1-5; weak D call: TRBD1 (5 bases). This CDR3 has 15 residues. The germline V gene has CDR1 SGHTA and CDR2 FQGNSA. Trimming shortened V by 1 base and J by 0 bases, and 7 bases separated the two germline ends. CDR3 sequence (DNA): TGTGCCAGCAGCTTAGGACAGAATAGCAATCAGCCCCAGCATTTT. As protein: CASSLGQNSNQPQHF. The entire variable domain, with the rest obtained from reference TRBV7-2 and TRBJ1-5, is as follows: GAGVSQSPSNKVTEKGKDVELRCDPISGHTALYWYRQSLGQGLEFLIYFQGNSAPDKSGLPSDRFSAERTGGSVSTLTIQRTQQEDSAVYLCASSLGQNSNQPQHFGDGTRLSIL.

This clonotype was seen at least ten times. This rearrangement joins TRBV12-5 to TRBJ1-3, with D uncertain. Germline V gene data show CDR1 as LGHNT and CDR2 as FRNRAP. The CDR3 has 15 amino acids. V lost 6 bases and J lost 1, with 13 bases in between. Here the CDR3 reads CASGPPLWSGNTIYF. The CDR3 coding sequence is TGTGCTAGTGGCCCCCCACTTTGGTCTGGAAACACCATATATTTT.

To note about this clonotype: Here the CDR3 omits its conserved ending phenylalanine or tryptophan, so a read error is the likely source. The chain employs TRBV29-1 and TRBJ1-1; no definite D call. Trimming left V 6 bases short and J 1 base short, with 24 bases between. This CDR3 has 17 amino acids. Per the germline V gene, CDR1 is SQVTM and CDR2 is ANQGSEA. This CDR3 reads CSVVSGSPRWGNTEAFL. The CDR3 DNA is TGCAGCGTCGTGTCGGGCAGCCCCCGGTGGGGGAACACTGAAGCTTTCCTT.

In its sample, this clonotype was seen a few times. The chain recombines TRBV28 with TRBJ2-4; 11 bases line up with TRBD1. V was pared by 0 bases and J by 0 bases, with 1 base of the junction left unmatched. Germline CDR1 reads MDHEN; CDR2 reads SYDVKM. This CDR3 is built from 17 residues. Here the CDR3 reads CASSLWDRGLAKNIQYF. In DNA form, the CDR3 reads TGTGCCAGCAGTTTATGGGACAGGGGGCTAGCCAAAAACATTCAGTACTTC.

In its sample, this clonotype was seen a few times. The chain links TRBV2 to TRBJ2-6; D unclear. CDR3 length: 17 amino acids. V lost 6 bases and J 3 bases, leaving 18 bases between the germline ends. Germline values: CDR1 SNHLY, CDR2 FYNNEI. Here the CDR3 reads CASRRPTPSGGANVLTF. Written as DNA, the CDR3 is TGTGCCAGCAGGAGGCCCACTCCTTCGGGTGGGGCCAACGTCCTGACTTTC.

This chain uses TRBV19 with TRBJ2-7; 10 bases line up with TRBD1. J lost 5 bases, V lost 5 bases, and 6 bases had no gene match. Germline values: CDR1 LNHDA, CDR2 SQIVND (reference sequence). There are 14 residues in the CDR3. CDR3 coding DNA: TGTGCCAGTAGTTCCCGACAGGGGGCTAACGAGCAGTACTTC. Encoded protein: CASSSRQGANEQYF.

This clonotype was detected ten times or more. This chain connects TRBV7-2 to TRBJ1-2, with a possible D match to TRBD1 (5 bases). Trimming stripped 5 bases from V and 8 bases from J, with 30 bases between. The germline V gene encodes CDR1 SGHTA and CDR2 FQGNSA. The CDR3 sequence is 18 residues long. The CDR3 is CASSPTFERRGTIRGYTF. CDR3 nucleotides: TGTGCCAGCAGCCCCACCTTTGAGCGGCGAGGGACTATACGCGGCTACACCTTC.

This clonotype was found many times. The V call is TRBV6-2 or TRBV6-3, the J call TRBJ1-1, with D possibly matching TRBD1 (5 bases). Trimming shortened V by 0 bases and J by 4 bases, and 12 bases separated the two germline ends. The CDR3 runs 15 residues. Looked up from germline, CDR1 is MNHEY and CDR2 is SVGEGT. CDR3 loop: CASSYSNARATEAFF. The CDR3 nucleotides read TGTGCCAGCAGTTACTCGAATGCCAGGGCCACTGAAGCTTTCTTT.

The gene calls are TRBV12-3 or TRBV12-4 and TRBJ2-6; D may correspond to TRBD1 or TRBD2 (5 bases each). The CDR3 is 16 amino acids. V was cut by 6 bases and J by 4 bases, with 16 bases left in between. CDR3 residues: CASRWDNGAGANVLTF. The CDR3 DNA reads as TGTGCCAGCAGATGGGATAACGGGGCCGGGGCCAACGTCCTGACTTTC.

This clonotype was counted a few times. The chain's CDR3 is CASSHPGGLREKLFF. Here the CDR3 DNA reads TGCGCCAGCAGTCATCCAGGGGGGCTTAGGGAAAAACTGTTTTTT. This chain links TRBV4-1 with TRBJ1-4; 7 bases fit TRBD1. V dropped 6 bases and J dropped 8; count of bases not matched to a gene: 12. The CDR3 length is 15 residues. The germline V gene has CDR1 MGHRA and CDR2 YSYEKL.

There are a few counts of this clonotype. This sequence joins TRBV5-4 and TRBJ2-7; no clear D. Germline assignment: CDR1 SGHNT and CDR2 YYREEE (reference sequence). This CDR3 is built from 13 residues. Between the trimmed V and J ends, which lost 2 bases and 6 bases, there was a span of 12 bases. CDR3 loop: CASSFEPNSEQYF. Here the CDR3 DNA reads TGTGCCAGCAGCTTTGAGCCTAACTCCGAGCAGTACTTC.

In this sample, this clonotype turned up a few times. The V call is TRBV5-4, the J call TRBJ2-1; 11 bases fit TRBD2. The CDR3 is made up of 18 amino acids. CDR1 and CDR2 from the germline V gene are SGHNT and YYREEE (reference sequence). V lost 4 bases to trimming and J lost 2 bases; unmatched junction nucleotides: 11. In nucleotides, the CDR3 is TGTGCCAGCAGCGCGGCTAGCGGGGGGCTAGGTCCCTACAATGAGCAGTTCTTC. It yields the protein CASSAASGGLGPYNEQFF.

This clonotype showed up many times. The chain has TRBV7-2 and TRBJ1-1, with D hard to call. V was clipped by 5 bases and J by 4 bases, with 14 bases between them. The CDR3 runs to 14 residues. From germline, CDR1 is SGHTA and CDR2 FQGNSA. In DNA form, the CDR3 reads TGTGCCAGCAGCCTTCCACAATTCTCCACTGAAGCTTTCTTT. Amino acids: CASSLPQFSTEAFF.